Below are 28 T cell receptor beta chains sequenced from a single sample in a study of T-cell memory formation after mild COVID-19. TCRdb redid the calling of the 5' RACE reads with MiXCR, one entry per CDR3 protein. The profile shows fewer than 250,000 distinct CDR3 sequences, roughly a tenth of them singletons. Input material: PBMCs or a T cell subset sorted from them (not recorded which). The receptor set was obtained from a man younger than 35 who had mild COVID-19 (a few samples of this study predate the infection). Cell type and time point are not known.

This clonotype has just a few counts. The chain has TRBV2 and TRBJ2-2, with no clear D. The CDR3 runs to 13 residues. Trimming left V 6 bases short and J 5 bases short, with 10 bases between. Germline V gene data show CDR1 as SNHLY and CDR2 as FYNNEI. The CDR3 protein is CASSGSQTGELFF. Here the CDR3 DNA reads TGTGCCAGCAGCGGCAGTCAAACCGGGGAGCTGTTTTTT.

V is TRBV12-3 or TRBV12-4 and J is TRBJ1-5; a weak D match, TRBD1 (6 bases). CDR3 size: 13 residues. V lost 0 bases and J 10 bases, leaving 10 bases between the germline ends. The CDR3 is CASSLAQGQPQHF. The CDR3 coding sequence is TGTGCCAGCAGTTTAGCGCAGGGGCAACCCCAGCATTTT.

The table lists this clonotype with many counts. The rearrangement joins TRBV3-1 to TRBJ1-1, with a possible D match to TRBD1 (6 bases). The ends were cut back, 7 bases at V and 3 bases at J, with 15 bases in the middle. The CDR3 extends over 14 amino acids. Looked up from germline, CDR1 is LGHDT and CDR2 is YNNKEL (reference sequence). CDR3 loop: CASNTGMGDTEAFF. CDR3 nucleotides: TGTGCCAGCAATACAGGGATGGGGGACACTGAAGCTTTCTTT.

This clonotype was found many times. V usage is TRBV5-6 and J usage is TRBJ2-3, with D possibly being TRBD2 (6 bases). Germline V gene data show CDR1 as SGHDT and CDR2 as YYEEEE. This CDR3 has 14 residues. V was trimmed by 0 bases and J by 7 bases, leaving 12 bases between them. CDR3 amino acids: CASSLVSGDYTQYF. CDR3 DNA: TGTGCCAGCAGCTTGGTTTCGGGGGATTATACGCAGTATTTT. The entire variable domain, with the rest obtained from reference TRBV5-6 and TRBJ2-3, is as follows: DAGVTQSPTHLIKTRGQQVTLRCSPKSGHDTVSWYQQALGQGPQFIFQYYEEEERQRGNFPDRFSGHQFPNYSSELNVNALLLGDSALYLCASSLVSGDYTQYFGPGTRLTVL.

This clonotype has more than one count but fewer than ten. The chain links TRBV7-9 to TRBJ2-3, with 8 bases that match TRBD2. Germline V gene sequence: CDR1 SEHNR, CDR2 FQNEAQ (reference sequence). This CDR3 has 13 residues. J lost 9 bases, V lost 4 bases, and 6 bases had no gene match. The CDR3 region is CASSSVQRGTQYF. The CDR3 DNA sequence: TGTGCCAGCAGCTCGGTGCAGCGGGGGACGCAGTATTTT.

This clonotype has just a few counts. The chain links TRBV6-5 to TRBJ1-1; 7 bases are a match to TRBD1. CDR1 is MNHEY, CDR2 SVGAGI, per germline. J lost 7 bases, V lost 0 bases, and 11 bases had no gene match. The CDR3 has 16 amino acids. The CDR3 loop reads CASSYSTGQTFLEAFF. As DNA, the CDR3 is TGTGCCAGCAGTTACTCGACGGGACAGACTTTCCTTGAAGCTTTCTTT.

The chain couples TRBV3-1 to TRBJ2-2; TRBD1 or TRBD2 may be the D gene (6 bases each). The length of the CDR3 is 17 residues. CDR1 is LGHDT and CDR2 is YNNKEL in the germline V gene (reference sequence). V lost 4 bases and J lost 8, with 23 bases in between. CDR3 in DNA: TGTGCCAGCAGCCCTCGGTTCGGCGGAGGGGGGCGAGGGGAGCTGTTTTTT. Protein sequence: CASSPRFGGGGRGELFF. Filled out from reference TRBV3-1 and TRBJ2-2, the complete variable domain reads DTAVSQTPKYLVTQMGNDKSIKCEQNLGHDTMYWYKQDSKKFLKIMFSYNNKELIINETVPNRFSPKSPDKAHLNLHINSLELGDSAVYFCASSPRFGGGGRGELFFGEGSRLTVL.

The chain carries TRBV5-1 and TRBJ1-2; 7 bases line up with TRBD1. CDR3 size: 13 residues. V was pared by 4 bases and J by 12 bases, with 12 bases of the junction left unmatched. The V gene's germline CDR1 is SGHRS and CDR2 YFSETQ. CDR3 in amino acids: CASSPGYQGGHTF. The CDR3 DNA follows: TGCGCCAGCAGCCCGGGGTATCAGGGGGGACACACCTTC.

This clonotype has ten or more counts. CDR3 sequence reads: CASSHFSGELFF. DNA of the CDR3: TGTGCCAGCAGCCATTTTTCCGGGGAGCTGTTTTTT. The chain couples TRBV7-9 to TRBJ2-2; the D is unclear. The V end was cut by 5 bases, the J end by 6 bases, with 7 bases between. The CDR3 is 12 residues long. Looked up from germline, CDR1 is SEHNR and CDR2 is FQNEAQ (reference sequence).

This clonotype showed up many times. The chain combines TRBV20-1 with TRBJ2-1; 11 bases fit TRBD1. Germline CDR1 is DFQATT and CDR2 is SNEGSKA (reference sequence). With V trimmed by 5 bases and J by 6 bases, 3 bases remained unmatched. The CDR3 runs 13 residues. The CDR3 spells CSAGDRGGNEQFF. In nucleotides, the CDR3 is TGCAGTGCTGGGGACAGGGGGGGCAATGAGCAGTTCTTC.

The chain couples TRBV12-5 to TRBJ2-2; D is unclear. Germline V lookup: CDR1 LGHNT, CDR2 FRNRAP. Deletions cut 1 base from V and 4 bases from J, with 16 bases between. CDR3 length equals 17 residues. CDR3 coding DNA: TGTGCTAGTGGTTTGGAAGGAATAGGGTTGATCACCGGGGAGCTGTTTTTT. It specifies CASGLEGIGLITGELFF.

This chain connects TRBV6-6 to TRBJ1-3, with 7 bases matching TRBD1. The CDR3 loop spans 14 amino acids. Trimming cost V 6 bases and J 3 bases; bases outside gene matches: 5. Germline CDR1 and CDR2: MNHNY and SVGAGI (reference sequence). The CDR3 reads CASRETGVGNTIYF. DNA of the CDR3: TGTGCCAGCAGAGAAACAGGGGTTGGAAACACCATATATTTT.

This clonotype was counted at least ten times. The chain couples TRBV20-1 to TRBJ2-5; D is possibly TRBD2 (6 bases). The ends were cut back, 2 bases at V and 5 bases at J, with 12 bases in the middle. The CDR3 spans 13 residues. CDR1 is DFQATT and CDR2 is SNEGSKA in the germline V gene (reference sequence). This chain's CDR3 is CSARSGEVETQYF. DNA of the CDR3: TGCAGTGCTAGATCGGGGGAGGTCGAGACCCAGTACTTC.

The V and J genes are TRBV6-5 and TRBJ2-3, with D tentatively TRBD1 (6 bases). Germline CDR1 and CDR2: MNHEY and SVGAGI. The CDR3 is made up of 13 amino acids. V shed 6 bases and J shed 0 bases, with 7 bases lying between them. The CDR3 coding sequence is TGTGCCAGCAGGGGACACAGCACAGATACGCAGTATTTT. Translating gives CASRGHSTDTQYF.

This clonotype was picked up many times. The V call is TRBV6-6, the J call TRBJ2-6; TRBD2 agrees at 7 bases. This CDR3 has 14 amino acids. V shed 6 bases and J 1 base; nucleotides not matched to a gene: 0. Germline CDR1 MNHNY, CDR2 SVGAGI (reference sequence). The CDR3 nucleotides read TGTGCCAGCAGCGGGGGGTCTGGGGCCAACGTCCTGACTTTC. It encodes CASSGGSGANVLTF.

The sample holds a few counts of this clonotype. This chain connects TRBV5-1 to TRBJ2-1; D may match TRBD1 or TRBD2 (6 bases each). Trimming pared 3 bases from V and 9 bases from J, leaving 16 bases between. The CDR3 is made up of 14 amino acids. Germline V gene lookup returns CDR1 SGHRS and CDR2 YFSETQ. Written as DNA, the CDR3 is TGCGCCAGCAGCTGGATAGGGGGGCCTTCTGAGCAGTTCTTC. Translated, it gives CASSWIGGPSEQFF. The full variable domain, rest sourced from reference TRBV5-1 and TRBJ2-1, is KAGVTQTPRYLIKTRGQQVTLSCSPISGHRSVSWYQQTPGQGLQFLFEYFSETQRNKGNFPGRFSGRQFSNSRSEMNVSTLELGDSALYLCASSWIGGPSEQFFGPGTRLTVL.

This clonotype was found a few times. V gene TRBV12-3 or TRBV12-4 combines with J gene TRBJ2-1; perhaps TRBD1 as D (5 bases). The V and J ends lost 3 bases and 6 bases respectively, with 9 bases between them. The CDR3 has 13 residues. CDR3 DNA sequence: TGTGCCAGCAGTTTCCGGCAGGGCAATGAGCAGTTCTTC. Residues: CASSFRQGNEQFF.

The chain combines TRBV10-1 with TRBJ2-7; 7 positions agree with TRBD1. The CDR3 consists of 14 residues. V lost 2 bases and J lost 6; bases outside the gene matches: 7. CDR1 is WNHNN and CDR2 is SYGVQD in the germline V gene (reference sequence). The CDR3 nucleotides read TGCGCCAGCAGTGAGCATCGGGCAGGGGGCGAGCAGTACTTC. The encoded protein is CASSEHRAGGEQYF.

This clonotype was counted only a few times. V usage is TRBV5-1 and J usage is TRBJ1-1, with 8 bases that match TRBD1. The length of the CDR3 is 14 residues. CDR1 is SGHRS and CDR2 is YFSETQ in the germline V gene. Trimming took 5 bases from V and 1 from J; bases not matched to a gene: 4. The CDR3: CASRQTGANTEAFF. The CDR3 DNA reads TGCGCCAGCAGACAGACAGGGGCGAACACTGAAGCTTTCTTT.

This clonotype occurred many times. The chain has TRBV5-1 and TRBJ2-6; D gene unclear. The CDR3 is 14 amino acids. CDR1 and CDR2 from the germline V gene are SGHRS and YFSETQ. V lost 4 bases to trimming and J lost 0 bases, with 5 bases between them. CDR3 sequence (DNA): TGCGCCAGCAGCCCTAACTCTGGGGCCAACGTCCTGACTTTC. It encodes CASSPNSGANVLTF.

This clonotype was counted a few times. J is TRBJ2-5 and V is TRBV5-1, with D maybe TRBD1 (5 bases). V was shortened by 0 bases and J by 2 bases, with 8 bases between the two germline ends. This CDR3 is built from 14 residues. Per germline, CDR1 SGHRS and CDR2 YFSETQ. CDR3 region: CASSLVRDQETQYF. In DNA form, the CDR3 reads TGCGCCAGCAGCTTGGTCAGGGATCAAGAGACCCAGTACTTC.

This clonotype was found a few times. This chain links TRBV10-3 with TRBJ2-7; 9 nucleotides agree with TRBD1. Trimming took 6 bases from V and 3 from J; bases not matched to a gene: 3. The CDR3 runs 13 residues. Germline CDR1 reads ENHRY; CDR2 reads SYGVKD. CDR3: CAIRGTGSYEQYF. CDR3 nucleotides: TGTGCCATCAGGGGGACAGGGAGCTACGAGCAGTACTTC.

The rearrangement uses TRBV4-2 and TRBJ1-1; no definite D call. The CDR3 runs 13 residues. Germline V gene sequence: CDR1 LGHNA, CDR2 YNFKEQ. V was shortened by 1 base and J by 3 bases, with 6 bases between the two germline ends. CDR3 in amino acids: CASSQVLDTEAFF. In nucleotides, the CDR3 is TGTGCCAGCAGCCAAGTGCTGGACACTGAAGCTTTCTTT.

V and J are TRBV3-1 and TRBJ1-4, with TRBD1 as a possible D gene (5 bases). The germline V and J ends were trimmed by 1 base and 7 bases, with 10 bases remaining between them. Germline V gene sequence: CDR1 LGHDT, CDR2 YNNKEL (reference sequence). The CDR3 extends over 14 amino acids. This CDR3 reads CASSQGRVSEKLFF. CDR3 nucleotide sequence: TGTGCCAGCAGCCAAGGCAGGGTTAGTGAAAAACTGTTTTTT.

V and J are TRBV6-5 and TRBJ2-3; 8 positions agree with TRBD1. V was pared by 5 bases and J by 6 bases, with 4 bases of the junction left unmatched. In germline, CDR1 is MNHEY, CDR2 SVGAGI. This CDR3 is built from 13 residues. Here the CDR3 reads CASSGQGWDTQYF. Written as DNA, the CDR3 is TGTGCCAGCAGTGGACAGGGATGGGATACGCAGTATTTT.

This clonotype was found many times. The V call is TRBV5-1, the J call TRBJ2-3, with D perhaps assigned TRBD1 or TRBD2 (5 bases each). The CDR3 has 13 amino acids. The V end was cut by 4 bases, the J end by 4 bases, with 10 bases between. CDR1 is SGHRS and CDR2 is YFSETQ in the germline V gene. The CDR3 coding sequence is TGCGCCAGCAGCGCAGGGCGGGCAGATACGCAGTATTTT. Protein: CASSAGRADTQYF.

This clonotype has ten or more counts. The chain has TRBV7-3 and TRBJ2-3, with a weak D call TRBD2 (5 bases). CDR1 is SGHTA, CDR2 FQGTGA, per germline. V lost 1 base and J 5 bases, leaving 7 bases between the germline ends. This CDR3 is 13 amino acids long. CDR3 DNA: TGTGCCAGCAGCTTAAGAGAGGGAGATACGCAGTATTTT. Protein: CASSLREGDTQYF. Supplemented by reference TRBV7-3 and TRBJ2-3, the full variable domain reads GAGVSQTPSNKVTEKGKYVELRCDPISGHTALYWYRQSLGQGPEFLIYFQGTGAADDSGLPNDRFFAVRPEGSVSTLKIQRTERGDSAVYLCASSLREGDTQYFGPGTRLTVL.

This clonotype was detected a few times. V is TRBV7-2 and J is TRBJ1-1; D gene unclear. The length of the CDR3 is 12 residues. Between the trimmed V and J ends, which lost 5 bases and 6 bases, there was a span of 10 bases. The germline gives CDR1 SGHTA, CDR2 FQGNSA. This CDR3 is CASSEMRAEAFF. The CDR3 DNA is TGTGCCAGCAGCGAGATGCGCGCTGAAGCTTTCTTT.